These 24 T cell receptor beta chains came from one sample sequenced in a study of T cells after yellow fever vaccination. Each CDR3 protein is one row after TCRdb ran MiXCR on the 5' RACE reads. The table lists hundreds of thousands of distinct CDR3 sequences, more than 8.5% of them singletons. The source was PBMCs, collected on the day of the first yellow fever vaccination. All receptors derive from a man aged 18 to 30 who received the YFV17D yellow fever vaccine.

This clonotype was counted a few times. The chain couples TRBV7-2 to TRBJ1-1, with a possible D match to TRBD1 (6 bases). This CDR3 contains 14 residues. Germline V gene lookup returns CDR1 SGHTA and CDR2 FQGNSA. The ends were cut back, 5 bases at V and 6 bases at J, with 16 bases in the middle. CDR3 sequence reads: CASSQAGGSAEAFF. In DNA, the CDR3 is TGTGCCAGCAGCCAGGCGGGGGGCAGCGCTGAAGCTTTCTTT.

This clonotype was counted only a few times. The rearrangement links TRBV29-1 to TRBJ2-1, with D possibly matching TRBD2 (5 bases). V dropped 7 bases and J dropped 1 base, with 11 bases sitting between them. The CDR3 consists of 13 residues. CDR1 is SQVTM, CDR2 ANQGSEA, per germline. The CDR3 sequence is CSGDSGSYNEQFF. The CDR3 bases are TGCAGCGGGGATTCGGGATCCTACAATGAGCAGTTCTTC.

Only a few counts were recorded for this clonotype. The chain links TRBV7-9 to TRBJ1-2; TRBD1 might be the D (6 bases). Trimming shortened V by 2 bases and J by 1 base, and 17 bases separated the two germline ends. The CDR3 covers 17 residues. In germline, CDR1 is SEHNR, CDR2 FQNEAQ (reference sequence). CDR3 sequence: CASSLTRGPRFNYGYTF. Here the CDR3 DNA reads TGTGCCAGCAGCTTAACCAGGGGACCGCGATTTAACTATGGCTACACCTTC.

This clonotype was seen many times. The J gene is TRBJ1-5, the V gene TRBV4-3; unclear D gene. V lost 1 base to trimming and J lost 4 bases, with 5 bases between them. This CDR3 has 13 amino acids. Germline assignment: CDR1 LGHNA and CDR2 YSLEER. CDR3 DNA: TGCGCCAGCAGCCAAGTAAGGAATCAGCCCCAGCATTTT. Translating gives CASSQVRNQPQHF.

In its sample, this clonotype was seen a few times. The chain is built from TRBV6-5 and TRBJ1-1; 7 nucleotides line up with TRBD1. Unmatched junction bases numbered 3, after V lost 0 bases and J lost 2 bases. This CDR3 region has 15 residues. Per the germline V gene, CDR1 is MNHEY and CDR2 is SVGAGI. CDR3 region: CASSYSNRGNTEAFF. DNA of the CDR3: TGTGCCAGCAGTTACTCGAACAGGGGAAACACTGAAGCTTTCTTT.

This clonotype was found a few times. The chain uses TRBV9 and TRBJ2-3; 8 bases match TRBD2. With 0 bases clipped from V and 5 bases from J, the junction kept 11 bases outside the gene matches. This CDR3 spans 17 amino acids. Germline V gene sequence: CDR1 SGDLS, CDR2 YYNGEE. CDR3 nucleotides: TGTGCCAGCAGCGTAGCTACCGGGGGGGGTGGTGAAGATACGCAGTATTTT. This encodes CASSVATGGGGEDTQYF.

This clonotype was recorded a few times. One junction end does not reproduce the germline sequence, and a read error may be involved. The chain is built from TRBV11-1 and TRBJ2-1; 12 bases agree with TRBD2. CDR1 and CDR2 (germline): SGHAT, FQDESV (reference sequence). The CDR3 consists of 18 residues. CDR3 DNA sequence: TGTGCCGGCAGCGACGGGACTAGCGGGTCTGGCTCCTACAATGAGCAGTTCTTC. Its protein is CAGSDGTSGSGSYNEQFF.

This clonotype has a count of ten or more. The J gene is TRBJ2-7, the V gene TRBV12-3 or TRBV12-4; the match to TRBD1 covers 9 bases. The CDR3 spans 13 residues. The V and J ends lost 6 bases and 2 bases, in that order; junction bases with no gene match: 2. CDR3 sequence reads: CASRRTGAYEQYV. In DNA, the CDR3 is TGTGCCAGCAGAAGGACAGGGGCCTACGAGCAGTACGTC.

This clonotype has only a few counts. V and J are TRBV11-2 and TRBJ2-1, with D perhaps matching TRBD1 (6 bases). Trimming took 4 bases from V and 12 from J, leaving 25 bases between them. The CDR3 runs to 16 residues. CDR1 is SGHAT and CDR2 is FQNNGV in the germline V gene. Here the CDR3 DNA reads TGTGCCAGCAGCTCGGCCGGGACATCAACCGGTCGGGGGCAGTTCTTC. This translates into CASSSAGTSTGRGQFF.

The chain couples TRBV6-1 to TRBJ1-6; D call uncertain. Per the germline V gene, CDR1 is MNHNS and CDR2 is SASEGT. V lost 3 bases and J 6 bases, leaving 12 bases between the germline ends. This CDR3 is 15 amino acids long. The CDR3 DNA sequence: TGTGCCAGCAGTGAGCTGGCACAGTCTAATTCACCCCTCCACTTT. It encodes CASSELAQSNSPLHF.

This clonotype was seen at least ten times. V and J are TRBV18 and TRBJ1-3, with a weak D call TRBD1 (6 bases). Germline assignment: CDR1 KGHSH and CDR2 LQKENI. The length of the CDR3 is 15 residues. V was trimmed by 1 base and J by 0 bases, leaving 7 bases between them. The CDR3 sequence: CASSPRTASGNTIYF. CDR3 DNA: TGTGCCAGCTCACCACGGACAGCCTCTGGAAACACCATATATTTT.

This clonotype was detected a few times. The V and J genes are TRBV19 and TRBJ2-5, with a possible D match to TRBD2 (5 bases). V was pared by 6 bases and J by 1 base, with 15 bases between. The CDR3 covers 15 residues. The germline gives CDR1 LNHDA, CDR2 SQIVND (reference sequence). CDR3 coding DNA: TGTGCCAGTAGGGGCGGGTTCTCTGGCCAAGAGACCCAGTACTTC. Translation: CASRGGFSGQETQYF.

The V and J genes are TRBV12-5 and TRBJ2-3, with TRBD1 matching over 8 bases. Germline values: CDR1 LGHNT, CDR2 FRNRAP. V lost 2 bases to trimming and J lost 5 bases; unmatched junction nucleotides: 3. This CDR3 spans 14 amino acids. The CDR3 is CASGLQGAGDTQYF. As DNA, the CDR3 is TGTGCTAGTGGTTTGCAGGGGGCCGGAGATACGCAGTATTTT.

In its sample, this clonotype was seen many times. The V and J genes are TRBV4-2 and TRBJ1-4; 7 nucleotides line up with TRBD1. V trimming: 3 bases; J trimming: 3 bases; junction bases outside the gene matches: 7. This CDR3 spans 16 amino acids. Germline lookup yields CDR1 LGHNA and CDR2 YNFKEQ. CDR3: CASSQPQGEANEKLFF. The CDR3 DNA is TGTGCCAGCAGCCAGCCCCAGGGGGAGGCTAATGAAAAACTGTTTTTT.

The V gene is TRBV5-1, the J gene TRBJ2-5; 7 bases align to TRBD1. The CDR3 is made up of 13 amino acids. Germline V lookup: CDR1 SGHRS, CDR2 YFSETQ. V shed 6 bases, J shed 3 bases, and the junction held 5 bases outside the gene matches. The CDR3 reads CASTQGVEETQYF. In DNA form, the CDR3 reads TGCGCCAGCACCCAGGGGGTGGAAGAGACCCAGTACTTC. The full variable domain, with the rest looked up from reference TRBV5-1 and TRBJ2-5, is KAGVTQTPRYLIKTRGQQVTLSCSPISGHRSVSWYQQTPGQGLQFLFEYFSETQRNKGNFPGRFSGRQFSNSRSEMNVSTLELGDSALYLCASTQGVEETQYFGPGTRLLVL.

This clonotype showed up just a few times. The V call is TRBV4-2, the J call TRBJ2-2; 7 bases map to TRBD1. V dropped 0 bases and J dropped 3; count of bases not matched to a gene: 4. The germline V gene encodes CDR1 LGHNA and CDR2 YNFKEQ. The CDR3 runs 16 residues. The CDR3 region is CASSQEAQGYTGELFF. CDR3 nucleotides: TGTGCCAGCAGCCAAGAGGCACAGGGGTACACCGGGGAGCTGTTTTTT.

This chain links TRBV7-8 with TRBJ1-6; D unclear. Germline CDR1 SGHVS, CDR2 FQNEAQ. CDR3 length: 14 amino acids. V was pared by 1 base and J by 10 bases, with 11 bases between. In nucleotides, the CDR3 is TGTGCCAGCAGCTTAGATTCCAAGTACTCACCCCTCCACTTT. The encoded protein is CASSLDSKYSPLHF.

This clonotype came up a few times. The chain uses TRBV6-5 and TRBJ2-1; D might be TRBD2 (6 bases). Germline CDR1 is MNHEY and CDR2 is SVGAGI. This CDR3 region has 18 residues. The germline V and J ends were trimmed by 0 bases and 3 bases, with 18 bases remaining between them. CDR3 sequence: CASSYSVWGEDFYNEQFF. The CDR3 DNA reads as TGTGCCAGCAGTTACTCGGTTTGGGGGGAAGATTTCTACAATGAGCAGTTCTTC.

Many counts were recorded for this clonotype. This chain connects TRBV20-1 to TRBJ1-4, with 7 bases lining up with TRBD1. The J segment lost 9 bases and the V segment lost 5 bases, leaving 9 bases of the junction unmatched. This CDR3 has 13 amino acids. Germline V CDR1 and CDR2: DFQATT, SNEGSKA (reference sequence). CDR3 loop: CSAPEGDRKKLFF. Written as DNA, the CDR3 is TGCAGTGCTCCCGAGGGGGACAGAAAAAAACTGTTTTTT.

CDR3 sequence reads: CATAQGHEETQYF. In nucleotides, the CDR3 is TGTGCCACCGCACAGGGCCACGAAGAGACCCAGTACTTC. The rearrangement uses TRBV19 and TRBJ2-5; a weak D match, TRBD1 (6 bases). Germline V gene data show CDR1 as LNHDA and CDR2 as SQIVND (reference sequence). V was cut by 10 bases and J by 3 bases, with 15 bases left in between. The CDR3 loop spans 13 amino acids.

This clonotype was observed many times. The V gene is TRBV5-5, the J gene TRBJ2-7, with 9 bases that match TRBD1. Germline V gene sequence: CDR1 SGHKS, CDR2 YYEKEE (reference sequence). The junction had 5 bases not matched to a gene; V was cut back by 0 bases and J by 4 bases. The CDR3 is made up of 15 amino acids. CDR3 region: CASSLETGGWYEQYF. DNA for the CDR3: TGTGCCAGCAGCTTGGAGACAGGGGGGTGGTACGAGCAGTACTTC.

The gene calls are TRBV4-3 and TRBJ2-3, with 7 bases identical to TRBD2. With 1 base clipped from V and 0 bases from J, the junction kept 7 bases outside the gene matches. The CDR3 length is 17 residues. CDR1 and CDR2 (germline): LGHNA, YSLEER. CDR3 loop: CASSQVGAGLSTDTQYF. The CDR3 nucleotides are TGCGCCAGCAGCCAAGTCGGAGCGGGACTCAGCACAGATACGCAGTATTTT.

In this sample, this clonotype turned up a few times. The chain combines TRBV6-1 with TRBJ1-2, with 11 bases matching TRBD1. Looked up from germline, CDR1 is MNHNS and CDR2 is SASEGT. Trimming took 6 bases from V and 8 from J; bases not matched to a gene: 5. The CDR3 consists of 13 residues. In nucleotides, the CDR3 is TGTGCCAGCAGGAGGGGACAGGGGGGGGGCTACACCTTC. Its translation: CASRRGQGGGYTF.

This clonotype was observed a few times. The chain recombines TRBV19 with TRBJ2-1; D possibly corresponds to TRBD2 (6 bases). CDR1 LNHDA and CDR2 SQIVND come from the germline V gene (reference sequence). Trimming shortened V by 5 bases and J by 9 bases, and 20 bases separated the two germline ends. CDR3 length: 15 amino acids. CDR3 protein: CASSPLSTSSSEQFF. The DNA for the CDR3 is TGTGCCAGTAGTCCCTTGTCGACTAGTTCGAGTGAGCAGTTCTTC.